This T cell receptor beta chain was captured by sequencing in a study of blood T cell repertoires in COVID-19. Study summary: From T cells, B-cell-depleted T cells, or PBMCs came the material, which was cDNA or gDNA.

As originally analysed: Researchers report that nucleated cell counts were estimated from reference gene primer amplification. The table came from immunoSEQ multiplex PCR; TCRdb's copy has only in-frame clones and leaves some out. For V, J and clone size, that table is used; D and trimming come from the DNA. The top ten clones hold roughly 8.3% of a sample with fewer than 700,000 clones, about 89% of them seen once. Enrollment of patients from Seattle took place during active infection, with longitudinal follow-up. The junction had 12 bases not matched to a gene; V was cut back by 0 bases and J by 9 bases. Germline values: CDR1 SGHDT, CDR2 YYEEEE. The CDR3 has 16 residues.

The genes are TRBV5-6 and TRBJ2-5; 9 bases align to TRBD2. Sequenced: peripheral blood. The TCR sequence derives from a woman aged 50 to 60 with COVID-19, enrolled during active disease. CDR3 sequence reads: CASSLEASGTGRAQYF. For the CDR3, the DNA is TGTGCCAGCAGCTTGGAGGCTAGCGGGACGGGAAGGGCCCAGTACTTC. The full variable domain, in which reference TRBV5-6 and TRBJ2-5 provide the parts outside the CDR3, is DAGVTQSPTHLIKTRGQQVTLRCSPKSGHDTVSWYQQALGQGPQFIFQYYEEEERQRGNFPDRFSGHQFPNYSSELNVNALLLGDSALYLCASSLEASGTGRAQYFGPGTRLLVL.